This TCR beta chain appears in the sequencing data of a study of cytomegalovirus exposure and HLA in healthy donors. The study sampled nominally healthy donors, though unrecorded immune exposures were likely. The germline V gene has CDR1 SGHNT and CDR2 YENEEA. This CDR3 is built from 15 residues. V shed 5 bases, J shed 6 bases, and the junction held 6 bases outside the gene matches. This PCR relied on a set of 60 Vbeta primers and 13 Jbeta primers. Libraries were prepared by immunoSEQ multiplex PCR; TCRdb keeps only in-frame clonotypes and omits some of them. The table lists 90,000 to 100,000 clones, roughly 75% of them singletons. Findings of the study overall: The authors later linked a missense DCLRE1C variant to TCR beta V- and J-gene trimming. One later analysis reportedly identified an Asian-associated ancestry cluster that showed fewer N-insertions than the approximately 710-donor mean. Earlier analysis found most TCR beta V segments productive about 87% or about 30% of the time.

As for this clone: Its target is unknown.

This rearrangement joins TRBV11-3 to TRBJ2-1; 11 positions match TRBD2. Sequencing input: PBMCs. The sequence derives from a woman in her sixties in good health and CMV-seronegative. This CDR3 is CASSPSGTSGNEQFF. The CDR3 DNA reads TGTGCCAGCAGCCCATCCGGGACTAGCGGCAATGAGCAGTTCTTC.